Here is one TCR beta chain with its context. Its matching antigen is unknown. These data are taken from a study of T cell repertoires in cytomegalovirus infection. For the study at large: It can be stated that public TCR beta signatures indicated CMV infection as well as a matching HLA type.

TCRdb processed the reads anew with MiXCR; each CDR3 protein has one entry. The data contain about 160,000 distinct CDR3 sequences, about 20% of them singletons. The germline CDR1 and CDR2 sequences are MNHNS and SASEGT. The CDR3 has 16 amino acids. V shed 5 bases and J 10 bases; nucleotides not matched to a gene: 12. The clonotype was recovered from a human donor in good health (CMV status not recorded). Some clones in this sample may be carry-over from other donors' samples. This rearrangement joins TRBV6-1 to TRBJ1-6; TRBD1 matches at 9 bases. This specimen consisted of CD8+ T cells from cultured PBMCs, obtained from culture after CMV antigen stimulation. CDR3 in DNA: TGTGCCAGCAGTTCCCGGCCGGGACAGGGAGGCTCACCCCTCCACTTT. It codes for CASSSRPGQGGSPLHF.